These T cell receptor beta chains were read from a single sample in a study of cytomegalovirus exposure and HLA in healthy donors. The repertoire was sequenced with immunoSEQ multiplex PCR; TCRdb's copy has only in-frame clones and lacks some. The sample lists around 85,000 clones; about four fifths were seen once. Material for sequencing was PBMCs. All receptors come from a man aged 45-65 years in good health and CMV-seropositive. The CDR3 runs from the conserved cysteine through the conserved F or W. A D gene is named only where the DNA matches it firmly. Clone size appears in some rows only: once, few, many, or a class for an expanded clone.

>once|TRBJ2-7|TRBV18|-
CASSPGFRQAGGEQYF
TGTGCCAGCTCACCAGGGTTTCGACAGGCCGGAGGCGAGCAGTACTTC
>-|TRBJ2-5|TRBV7-2|TRBD2
CASSLARKAGGGETQYF
TGTGCCAGCAGCTTAGCGAGAAAAGCGGGAGGGGGGGAGACCCAGTACTTC
>-|TRBJ2-7|TRBV12-5|-
CASGLSVYEQYF
TGTGCTAGTGGTTTGTCCGTCTACGAGCAGTACTTC
>-|TRBJ1-1|TRBV27|TRBD1
CASRGSQGASEAFF
TGTGCCAGCAGAGGCAGTCAGGGGGCGTCCGAAGCTTTCTTT
>-|TRBJ1-1|TRBV5-1|-
CASSLVAGENTEAFF
TGCGCCAGCAGCTTGGTCGCAGGGGAGAACACTGAAGCTTTCTTT
>-|TRBJ2-1|TRBV18|-
CASSPLQVYEQFF
TGTGCCAGCTCACCGCTCCAGGTCTATGAGCAGTTCTTC
>-|TRBJ2-1|TRBV5-4|TRBD2
CASTRGGLGHNEQFF
TGTGCCAGCACCCGAGGGGGACTAGGGCACAATGAGCAGTTCTTC
>-|TRBJ2-5|TRBV12-5|TRBD1
CASGPRQGAKETQYF
TGTGCTAGTGGCCCACGACAGGGGGCTAAAGAGACCCAGTACTTC
>-|TRBJ2-6|TRBV5-1|TRBD1
CASSFGRGFAGGANVLTF
TGCGCCAGCAGCTTTGGCAGGGGGTTTGCAGGGGGGGCCAACGTCCTGACTTTC
>-|TRBJ2-3|TRBV5-1|TRBD2
CASSLIGGGDTQYF
TGCGCCAGCAGCTTGATCGGGGGGGGAGATACGCAGTATTTT
>-|TRBJ1-1|TRBV6-1|-
CASSPGQITEAFF
TGTGCCAGCAGTCCCGGACAAATCACTGAAGCTTTCTTT
>-|TRBJ1-4|TRBV7-9|-
CASSAFGSPLGEKLFF
TGTGCCAGCAGCGCGTTTGGGAGCCCTTTGGGTGAAAAACTGTTTTTT
>few|TRBJ1-2|TRBV18|-
CASSPGTNYGYTF
TGTGCCAGCTCACCCGGGACAAACTATGGCTACACCTTC
>-|TRBJ1-5|TRBV4-1|-
CASSQVSQGRTQPQHF
TGCGCCAGCAGCCAAGTATCCCAGGGTCGTACACAGCCCCAGCATTTT
>-|TRBJ2-7|TRBV2|-
CASSRAEEREYF
TGTGCCAGCAGCCGGGCCGAGGAGAGGGAGTACTTC